This entry is about one T cell receptor beta chain. Produced via immunoSEQ multiplex PCR; TCRdb's table is partial and in-frame only. The sample includes about 210,000 clones, around 92% of them seen just once. The data are from a study of blood T cell repertoires in COVID-19. CDR3 length: 14 amino acids. V was trimmed by 4 bases and J by 7 bases, leaving 15 bases between them. CDR1 SGDLS and CDR2 YYNGEE come from the germline V gene. The chain combines TRBV9 with TRBJ1-3; tentative D call: TRBD1 (5 bases). Sequencing was performed on peripheral blood. The receptor was isolated from a man aged 30 to 39 with acute or convalescent COVID-19. This chain's CDR3 is CASSLPGTRNTIYF. CDR3 in DNA: TGTGCCAGCAGCCTCCCGGGGACTCGGAACACCATATATTTT.